The rows below give T cell receptor beta chains drawn from one sample of a study of Tregs in tolerant kidney transplant recipients. Profiling relied on immunoSEQ multiplex PCR, and the TCRdb table lists in-frame clones only, not all of them. The table has about 64,000 clones, nearly 98% seen once. Sample: Tregs from blood, taken before the transplant. All receptors come from a human donor who received a combined kidney and bone marrow transplant. Each CDR3 is given with its conserved first and last residue. The order of the fields is V gene, D gene, clone size, CDR3 length, J gene, CDR3 DNA, CDR3 protein. D genes are given only for firm matches. Some rows have no size entry. The others give once, few or many, or a class for an expanded clone.

V: TRBV14
D: TRBD1
size: NA
length: 22
J: TRBJ1-5
DNA: TGTGCCAGCAGCCTTCGACCGGGACAGGGTGTGAGAATTCTCGATCGCAATCAGCCCCAGCATTTT
CDR3: CASSLRPGQGVRILDRNQPQHF

V: TRBV5-6
D: TRBD1
size: NA
length: 16
J: TRBJ1-5
DNA: TGTGCCAGCAGCCGAGACAGGGGGCGAAGCAATCAGCCCCAGCATTTT
CDR3: CASSRDRGRSNQPQHF

V: TRBV5-4
D: TRBD1
size: few
length: 13
J: TRBJ1-6
DNA: TGTGCCAGCAGCTTGACAGGGGGTTCACCCCTCCACTTT
CDR3: CASSLTGGSPLHF

V: TRBV11-3
D: TRBD1
size: once
length: 15
J: TRBJ1-1
DNA: TGTGCCAGCAGACCTAGGACAGGGGGGGACACTGAAGCTTTCTTT
CDR3: CASRPRTGGDTEAFF

V: TRBV29-1
D: NA
size: NA
length: 13
J: TRBJ2-3
DNA: TGCAGCGTTGAGCGGGGCGGGGAAGATACGCAGTATTTT
CDR3: CSVERGGEDTQYF

V: TRBV29-1
D: NA
size: NA
length: 15
J: TRBJ1-1
DNA: TGCAGCGTTGAAGGCGGCAGGGGATGGGGCACTGAAGCTTTCTTT
CDR3: CSVEGGRGWGTEAFF

V: TRBV2
D: NA
size: once
length: 13
J: TRBJ2-7
DNA: TGTGCCAGCAGTGTCCGAGGCTCCTACGAGCAGTACTTC
CDR3: CASSVRGSYEQYF

V: TRBV5-1
D: TRBD1
size: NA
length: 15
J: TRBJ1-4
DNA: TGCGCCAGCAGCACGTCACAGGGGGCGGATGAAAAACTGTTTTTT
CDR3: CASSTSQGADEKLFF

V: TRBV7-2
D: TRBD2
size: NA
length: 14
J: TRBJ2-1
DNA: TGTGCCAGCAGCTTAGCGGGGGGGTACAATGAGCAGTTCTTC
CDR3: CASSLAGGYNEQFF

V: TRBV2
D: NA
size: once
length: 12
J: TRBJ2-1
DNA: TGTGCCAGCAACAAACCAGGGAATGAGCAGTTCTTC
CDR3: CASNKPGNEQFF

V: TRBV6-1
D: NA
size: NA
length: 16
J: TRBJ2-3
DNA: TGTGCCAGCAGTGAAGCGACTTTCAACCCCACAGATACGCAGTATTTT
CDR3: CASSEATFNPTDTQYF

V: TRBV6-1
D: NA
size: NA
length: 13
J: TRBJ1-1
DNA: TGTGCCAGCAACCCTACAGGGTATGGTGAAGCTTTCTTT
CDR3: CASNPTGYGEAFF

V: TRBV28
D: TRBD1
size: NA
length: 17
J: TRBJ1-3
DNA: TGTGCCAGCAGTCTTGCACAGGGGGTGGCAAGTGGAAACACCATATATTTT
CDR3: CASSLAQGVASGNTIYF

V: TRBV5-1
D: TRBD1
size: once
length: 15
J: TRBJ2-7
DNA: TGCGCCAGCAGCGAGTACGACAGGGGGCGGTTGCAGCAGTACTTC
CDR3: CASSEYDRGRLQQYF

V: TRBV5-1
D: NA
size: NA
length: 13
J: TRBJ2-2
DNA: TGCGCCAGCAGCCCACAAGACACCGGGGAGCTGTTTTTT
CDR3: CASSPQDTGELFF

V: TRBV14
D: NA
size: NA
length: 14
J: TRBJ2-1
DNA: TGTGCCAGCAGCCAAGTATTCCAGGGTAATGAGCAGTTCTTC
CDR3: CASSQVFQGNEQFF

V: TRBV30
D: NA
size: NA
length: 14
J: TRBJ2-5
DNA: TGTGCCTGGAGTAGAGGGGGGGTCCAAGAGACCCAGTACTTC
CDR3: CAWSRGGVQETQYF

V: TRBV28
D: NA
size: NA
length: 13
J: TRBJ1-3
DNA: TGTGCCAGCAGTTTAGCGGGCGGAAACACCATATATTTT
CDR3: CASSLAGGNTIYF

V: TRBV6-6
D: NA
size: NA
length: 13
J: TRBJ2-7
DNA: TGTGCCAGCCGGGACACTTCCTCCTACGAGCAGTACTTC
CDR3: CASRDTSSYEQYF

V: TRBV5-1
D: NA
size: NA
length: 19
J: TRBJ2-2
DNA: TGCGCCAGCAGCCCCCAGGGGACCACGAAGCCCTCGAACACCGGGGAGCTGTTTTTT
CDR3: CASSPQGTTKPSNTGELFF

V: TRBV18
D: TRBD1
size: NA
length: 20
J: TRBJ1-4
DNA: TGTGCCAGCTCACCCATACAGGGACAGGGTTCATTCCCCTCCCCTGAAAAACTGTTTTTT
CDR3: CASSPIQGQGSFPSPEKLFF

V: TRBV5-4
D: TRBD2
size: NA
length: 16
J: TRBJ2-3
DNA: TGTGCCAGCAGCGAAAGACTAGCGGGAGGGGCAGATACGCAGTATTTT
CDR3: CASSERLAGGADTQYF

V: TRBV18
D: NA
size: NA
length: 14
J: TRBJ1-1
DNA: TGTGCCAGCTCACCTCGATCGGGGGACACTGAAGCTTTCTTT
CDR3: CASSPRSGDTEAFF

V: TRBV7-9
D: TRBD1
size: once
length: 14
J: TRBJ1-1
DNA: TGTGCCAGCAGTAAAGGGGGCGCGGGGACTGAAGCTTTCTTT
CDR3: CASSKGGAGTEAFF

V: TRBV28
D: NA
size: NA
length: 14
J: TRBJ2-7
DNA: TGTGCCAGCAGTTTCAGGGGCCGTACCTACGAGCAGTACTTC
CDR3: CASSFRGRTYEQYF

V: TRBV18
D: NA
size: NA
length: 13
J: TRBJ1-1
DNA: TGTGCCAGCTCACCTAGTCGGGGGTTAGGAGCTTTCTTT
CDR3: CASSPSRGLGAFF

V: TRBV5-1
D: NA
size: once
length: 14
J: TRBJ1-2
DNA: TGCGCCAGCAGCTTGGGAGGACATCACTATGGCTACACCTTC
CDR3: CASSLGGHHYGYTF

V: TRBV19
D: NA
size: NA
length: 15
J: TRBJ2-1
DNA: TGTGCCAGTAGTCTTATAGCAAGCTCCTACAATGAGCAGTTCTTC
CDR3: CASSLIASSYNEQFF

V: TRBV29-1
D: TRBD1
size: NA
length: 12
J: TRBJ2-7
DNA: TGCAGCGCCCAACCTCAGGGGGCCGAGCAGTACTTC
CDR3: CSAQPQGAEQYF

V: TRBV30
D: TRBD1
size: NA
length: 14
J: TRBJ2-7
DNA: TGTGCCTGGACCGAAGGGGGCAGCTCCTACGAGCAGTACTTC
CDR3: CAWTEGGSSYEQYF

V: TRBV9
D: TRBD1
size: NA
length: 18
J: TRBJ1-6
DNA: TGTGCCAGCAGCGTAGGTGGGCGACCGGGACAGGGAGATTCACCCCTCCACTTT
CDR3: CASSVGGRPGQGDSPLHF

V: TRBV19
D: NA
size: NA
length: 14
J: TRBJ2-2
DNA: TGTGCCAGTAGTATTGGTGGAGGCGGGGGGGAGCTGTTTTTT
CDR3: CASSIGGGGGELFF

V: TRBV11-2
D: TRBD2
size: NA
length: 15
J: TRBJ2-3
DNA: TGTGCCAGCAGCACAAGACTAGCGGACACAGATACGCAGTATTTT
CDR3: CASSTRLADTDTQYF

V: TRBV25-1
D: TRBD1
size: once
length: 15
J: TRBJ1-1
DNA: TGTGCCAGCAGTGAATTGAGACAGGGCGACACTGAAGCTTTCTTT
CDR3: CASSELRQGDTEAFF

V: TRBV7-8
D: TRBD2
size: NA
length: 17
J: TRBJ2-2
DNA: TGTGCCAGCAGCCCCTCCGGACTAGCGGGAGCCCCCGGGGAGCTGTTTTTT
CDR3: CASSPSGLAGAPGELFF

V: TRBV30
D: TRBD1
size: NA
length: 14
J: TRBJ2-3
DNA: TGTGCCTGGGTCCGGGACAGGGCGTGGGATACGCAGTATTTT
CDR3: CAWVRDRAWDTQYF

V: TRBV6-6
D: NA
size: NA
length: 13
J: TRBJ2-7
DNA: TGTGCCAGCAACGGTGACAGGAGTTACGAGCAGTACTTC
CDR3: CASNGDRSYEQYF

V: TRBV29-1
D: NA
size: NA
length: 12
J: TRBJ1-1
DNA: TGCAGCGCCTGGGAGGGTTCGGCTGAAGCTTTCTTT
CDR3: CSAWEGSAEAFF

V: TRBV5-1
D: TRBD1
size: NA
length: 14
J: TRBJ2-1
DNA: TGCGCCAGCAGCAGGGGACAGGGCCACAATGAGCAGTTCTTC
CDR3: CASSRGQGHNEQFF

V: TRBV7-2
D: TRBD2
size: NA
length: 19
J: TRBJ2-5
DNA: TGTGCCAGCAGCTTGTCCGGGACTAGCGGGACAAAGTACCAAGAGACCCAGTACTTC
CDR3: CASSLSGTSGTKYQETQYF

V: TRBV7-6
D: NA
size: NA
length: 12
J: TRBJ2-3
DNA: TGTGCCAGCAGCCCCCACACAGATACGCAGTATTTT
CDR3: CASSPHTDTQYF

V: TRBV28
D: TRBD2
size: NA
length: 15
J: TRBJ2-7
DNA: TGTGCCAGCAGACCTGTCCGGGACTACGCCTACGAGCAGTACTTC
CDR3: CASRPVRDYAYEQYF

V: TRBV5-4
D: TRBD2
size: NA
length: 16
J: TRBJ2-2
DNA: TGTGCCAGCAGCTTAGGACTAGCGGCGAACACCGGGGAGCTGTTTTTT
CDR3: CASSLGLAANTGELFF

V: TRBV5-5
D: NA
size: NA
length: 13
J: TRBJ1-1
DNA: TGTGCCAGCAGCCCCTTAGAGAGCACTGAAGCTTTCTTT
CDR3: CASSPLESTEAFF

V: TRBV6-4
D: NA
size: NA
length: 14
J: TRBJ1-1
DNA: TGTGCCAGCAGTGCCACCAGAGGCCACACTGAAGCTTTCTTT
CDR3: CASSATRGHTEAFF

V: TRBV5-1
D: TRBD2
size: NA
length: 16
J: TRBJ2-7
DNA: TGCGCCAGCAGCTTGGAGGAGCGGGAGAGGAGCTACGAGCAGTACTTC
CDR3: CASSLEERERSYEQYF

V: TRBV18
D: NA
size: NA
length: 16
J: TRBJ2-3
DNA: TGTGCCAGCTCACGCCTACCGGACAGAAGCACAGATACGCAGTATTTT
CDR3: CASSRLPDRSTDTQYF